Each of the 30 T cell receptor beta chains below was sequenced from the same sample in a study of blood T cell repertoires in COVID-19 (dated by TCRdb to 2020 to 2022). The library was built by means of the immunoSEQ multiplex PCR assay. The table comes from immuneACCESS by way of TCRdb, which keeps in-frame sequences with V and J called. Part of the clones is missing from these tables; in studies checked, under half for an unresolved V gene and the rest for unknown reasons. Here the sample has some 250,000 clones; more than 75% occur a single time. About 2.5% of the sample belongs to the ten largest clones. Sequencing was performed on PBMCs or T cells enriched from blood (not recorded which). The receptor source for this set is a woman aged 40 to 49 with acute COVID-19.

V and J are TRBV2 and TRBJ1-5; D perhaps matches TRBD1 (5 bases). Trimming pared 4 bases from V and 2 bases from J, leaving 15 bases between. Germline CDR1 SNHLY, CDR2 FYNNEI. This CDR3 has 16 residues. CDR3 bases: TGTGCCAGCAGTGTACTAGGGGCGGGGGGCAATCAGCCCCAGCATTTT. The encoded protein is CASSVLGAGGNQPQHF. Looking up the rest from reference TRBV2 and TRBJ1-5 gives the full variable domain: EPEVTQTPSHQVTQMGQEVILRCVPISNHLYFYWYRQILGQKVEFLVSFYNNEISEKSEIFDDQFSVERPDGSNFTLKIRSTKLEDSAMYFCASSVLGAGGNQPQHFGDGTRLSIL.

The chain recombines TRBV18 with TRBJ2-7; tentative D call: TRBD2 (5 bases). Germline assignment: CDR1 KGHSH and CDR2 LQKENI. Trimming took off 5 bases at V and 6 bases at J, with 20 bases between the two ends. The CDR3 sequence is 15 residues long. The DNA of the CDR3 is TGTGCCAGCTCAATGACGCTTGTCTATGCGGGCGAGCAGTACTTC. Encoded protein: CASSMTLVYAGEQYF. Full variable domain (remainder filled in from reference TRBV18 and TRBJ2-7): NAGVMQNPRHLVRRRGQEARLRCSPMKGHSHVYWYRQLPEEGLKFMVYLQKENIIDESGMPKERFSAEFPKEGPSILRIQQVVRGDSAAYFCASSMTLVYAGEQYFGPGTRLTVT.

The V gene is TRBV6-2 or TRBV6-3, the J gene TRBJ2-1; TRBD2 matches at 8 bases. The length of the CDR3 is 15 residues. J was trimmed by 4 bases and V by 4 bases; bases with no gene match: 6. From germline, CDR1 is MNHEY and CDR2 SVGEGT. This chain's CDR3 is CASSLVSGGYNEQFF. CDR3 DNA: TGTGCCAGCAGTTTAGTAAGCGGGGGATACAATGAGCAGTTCTTC.

The rearrangement links TRBV4-1 to TRBJ1-2; 10 bases are a match to TRBD1. The CDR3 runs 16 residues. The ends lost 3 bases at V and 5 bases at J; junction bases unmatched: 9. CDR1 is MGHRA and CDR2 is YSYEKL in the germline V gene. The CDR3 DNA reads TGCGCCAGCAGCCACGACCGGACAGGGGGAGGGTATGGCTACACCTTC. Protein sequence: CASSHDRTGGGYGYTF.

V usage is TRBV6-2 or TRBV6-3 and J usage is TRBJ2-7; D possibly corresponds to TRBD2 (5 bases). Germline assignment: CDR1 MNHEY and CDR2 SVGEGT. Trimming took off 5 bases at V and 0 bases at J, with 11 bases between the two ends. The CDR3 covers 14 residues. The DNA of the CDR3 is TGTGCCAGCAGTAGTAAGCGGATCTCCTACGAGCAGTACTTC. Protein sequence: CASSSKRISYEQYF.

V is TRBV28 and J is TRBJ1-1, with D perhaps matching TRBD1 (5 bases). Germline-derived CDR1 and CDR2 are MDHEN and SYDVKM. The germline V and J ends were trimmed by 6 bases and 6 bases, with 14 bases remaining between them. The CDR3 covers 13 residues. The CDR3 sequence is CASSPSKGPEAFF. The CDR3 bases are TGTGCCAGCAGCCCCTCTAAGGGGCCTGAAGCTTTCTTT.

This rearrangement joins TRBV3-1 (or the pseudogene TRBV3-2) to TRBJ2-3; D gene unclear. V lost 3 bases, J lost 6 bases, and 10 bases lay in between. This CDR3 contains 13 residues. Germline V lookup: CDR1 LGHDT, CDR2 YNNKEL (reference sequence). CDR3 bases: TGTGCCAGCAGCCAGGGCCGACCGGATACGCAGTATTTT. Its translation: CASSQGRPDTQYF.

In this sample, this clone turned up once. The chain employs TRBV29-1 and TRBJ1-2; 10 bases map to TRBD1. The germline V gene encodes CDR1 SQVTM and CDR2 ANQGSEA. This CDR3 comprises 14 residues. Losses at the gene ends were 7 bases for V and 8 bases for J; bases not matched to a gene: 13. The CDR3 nucleotides read TGCAGCGACCTAGGACAGGGGGTTTCCGGCGGCTACACCTTC. As protein: CSDLGQGVSGGYTF.

The chain links TRBV24-1 to TRBJ2-1; 7 positions agree with TRBD1. The CDR3 extends over 16 amino acids. Germline lookup yields CDR1 KGHDR and CDR2 SFDVKD. Trimming at V came to 3 bases and at J to 0 bases, leaving 4 bases not matched to a gene. DNA of the CDR3: TGTGCCACCAGTGATGGCAGGGGGAGCTCCTACAATGAGCAGTTCTTC. It specifies CATSDGRGSSYNEQFF.

This rearrangement joins TRBV18 to TRBJ2-1; D ambiguous. The germline V gene encodes CDR1 KGHSH and CDR2 LQKENI. V lost 2 bases to trimming and J lost 0 bases, with 8 bases between them. The CDR3 totals 15 residues. CDR3 bases: TGTGCCAGCTCACCAGGGCTCAGCTCCTACAATGAGCAGTTCTTC. Translation: CASSPGLSSYNEQFF.

This clone was recorded a few times. This chain links TRBV5-1 with TRBJ2-2; tentatively, D is TRBD2 (7 bases). CDR3 length: 15 amino acids. The ends were cut back, 0 bases at V and 4 bases at J, with 10 bases in the middle. Germline-derived CDR1 and CDR2 are SGHRS and YFSETQ. In DNA form, the CDR3 reads TGCGCCAGCAGCTTGGCACGGGGGGCCACCGGGGAGCTGTTTTTT. Translating it yields CASSLARGATGELFF.

V and J are TRBV5-4 and TRBJ2-7; D might be TRBD2 (7 bases). Trimming took 4 bases from V and 0 from J, leaving 14 bases between them. This CDR3 comprises 15 residues. Germline-derived CDR1 and CDR2 are SGHNT and YYREEE (reference sequence). The CDR3 sequence: CASSRGGKSSYEQYF. CDR3 nucleotides: TGTGCCAGCAGCAGGGGGGGGAAAAGCTCCTACGAGCAGTACTTC.

The chain recombines TRBV4-1 with TRBJ1-1; D unresolved. The V gene lost 3 bases and the J gene lost 4 bases, with 15 bases spanning the gap. The CDR3 covers 15 residues. Germline lookup yields CDR1 MGHRA and CDR2 YSYEKL. This chain's CDR3 is CASSQLPLPGTEAFF. CDR3 nucleotide sequence: TGCGCCAGCAGCCAGCTACCACTCCCAGGCACTGAAGCTTTCTTT.

V usage is TRBV19 and J usage is TRBJ1-5; 8 positions agree with TRBD1. V lost 5 bases and J lost 6; bases outside the gene matches: 3. Germline CDR1 LNHDA, CDR2 SQIVND (reference sequence). The CDR3 extends over 13 amino acids. The CDR3 DNA is TGTGCCAGTAGTTGGACAGGGACTCAGCCCCAGCATTTT. This translates into CASSWTGTQPQHF.

This clone was seen a few times. The J gene is TRBJ1-2, the V gene TRBV6-2 or TRBV6-3, with D perhaps matching TRBD1 (6 bases). The CDR3 totals 14 residues. V lost 4 bases to trimming and J lost 4 bases, with 13 bases between them. Germline V gene sequence: CDR1 MNHEY, CDR2 SVGEGT. The CDR3 protein is CASSSDDRFYGYTF. CDR3 in DNA: TGTGCCAGCAGTTCCGACGACAGGTTCTATGGCTACACCTTC.

The CDR3 bases are TGTGCCAGCTCCACGGACTCAGATACGCAGTATTTT. It is translated as CASSTDSDTQYF. The chain uses TRBV18 and TRBJ2-3, with D maybe TRBD2 (5 bases). Germline CDR1 is KGHSH and CDR2 is LQKENI. V was trimmed by 6 bases and J by 4 bases, leaving 8 bases between them. The CDR3 has 12 residues. Together with reference TRBV18 and TRBJ2-3, the CDR3 gives the full variable domain: NAGVMQNPRHLVRRRGQEARLRCSPMKGHSHVYWYRQLPEEGLKFMVYLQKENIIDESGMPKERFSAEFPKEGPSILRIQQVVRGDSAAYFCASSTDSDTQYFGPGTRLTVL.

The V gene is TRBV5-1, the J gene TRBJ2-7; 10 bases are shared with TRBD1. From germline, CDR1 is SGHRS and CDR2 YFSETQ. This CDR3 has 18 residues. Germline trimming cut 4 bases from V and 0 bases from J; bases unmatched to any gene: 13. The DNA of the CDR3 is TGCGCCAGCAGCCGGGGACAGGGGCTCCCTTTAAGCTCCTACGAGCAGTACTTC. This translates into CASSRGQGLPLSSYEQYF. The variable domain in full, completed from reference TRBV5-1 and TRBJ2-7, reads KAGVTQTPRYLIKTRGQQVTLSCSPISGHRSVSWYQQTPGQGLQFLFEYFSETQRNKGNFPGRFSGRQFSNSRSEMNVSTLELGDSALYLCASSRGQGLPLSSYEQYFGPGTRLTVT.

The V call is TRBV5-1, the J call TRBJ2-3, with a weak D call TRBD1 (6 bases). This CDR3 contains 13 residues. The germline V and J ends were trimmed by 4 bases and 6 bases, with 12 bases remaining between them. Germline loops: CDR1 SGHRS, CDR2 YFSETQ. The CDR3 nucleotides read TGCGCCAGCAGCGTGACAGGAAGGGATACGCAGTATTTT. The encoded protein is CASSVTGRDTQYF.

A few counts support this clone. This chain uses TRBV27 with TRBJ1-2; 7 nucleotides align to TRBD1. The CDR3 extends over 13 amino acids. Per the germline V gene, CDR1 is MNHEY and CDR2 is SMNVEV (reference sequence). After removal of 2 bases from V and 3 bases from J, the junction contained 0 bases not matched to a gene. The CDR3 region has the DNA TGTGCCAGCAGTTTAACAGGGGACTATGGCTACACCTTC. Translated: CASSLTGDYGYTF.

This sequence joins TRBV19 and TRBJ2-3, with 8 bases lining up with TRBD1. V lost 0 bases, J lost 1 base, and 3 bases stayed unmatched. The CDR3 loop spans 16 amino acids. Germline V gene data show CDR1 as LNHDA and CDR2 as SQIVND (reference sequence). CDR3 sequence (DNA): TGTGCCAGTAGTATAGAGGAGACAGGGGGCACAGATACGCAGTATTTT. This codes for CASSIEETGGTDTQYF. The entire variable domain, with the rest obtained from reference TRBV19 and TRBJ2-3, is as follows: DGGITQSPKYLFRKEGQNVTLSCEQNLNHDAMYWYRQDPGQGLRLIYYSQIVNDFQKGDIAEGYSVSREKKESFPLTVTSAQKNPTAFYLCASSIEETGGTDTQYFGPGTRLTVL.

The V gene is TRBV7-2, the J gene TRBJ2-7; tentatively, D is TRBD1 (5 bases). V lost 3 bases and J lost 6, with 12 bases in between. CDR1 and CDR2 (germline): SGHTA, FQGNSA. This CDR3 contains 13 residues. The CDR3 bases are TGTGCCAGCAGCTTTCGGAGTCAGGGCGAGCAGTACTTC. This codes for CASSFRSQGEQYF.

In the case of this clone: This may be a read error, as it is one base from a much larger clone. The chain links TRBV9 to TRBJ1-1; D is unresolved. Germline V lookup: CDR1 SGDLS, CDR2 YYNGEE. The CDR3 loop spans 11 amino acids. The V end lost 4 bases, the J end lost 5 bases, and 6 bases lay between the germline ends. CDR3: CASSPRTEAFF. The CDR3 DNA follows: TGTGCCAGCAGCCCCAGGACTGAAGCTTTCTTT.

The chain couples TRBV10-3 to TRBJ1-2; D is ambiguous. In germline, CDR1 is ENHRY, CDR2 SYGVKD. There are 12 residues in the CDR3. V shed 5 bases and J shed 6 bases, with 10 bases lying between them. The CDR3 sequence is CAISPELNGYTF. CDR3 nucleotide sequence: TGTGCCATCAGTCCGGAGCTTAATGGCTACACCTTC.

Worth noting for this clone: This sample includes further DNA sequences coding for the same CDR3. J is TRBJ1-2 and V is TRBV6-2 or TRBV6-3; no firm D call. The V and J ends lost 2 bases and 5 bases respectively, with 6 bases between them. CDR1 and CDR2 from the germline V gene are MNHEY and SVGEGT. This CDR3 comprises 12 residues. The CDR3 loop is CASSYRGYGYTF. In nucleotides, the CDR3 is TGTGCCAGCAGTTACCGGGGTTATGGCTACACCTTC.

This chain joins TRBV5-4 and TRBJ2-3; 9 nucleotides agree with TRBD2. CDR1 SGHNT and CDR2 YYREEE come from the germline V gene (reference sequence). This CDR3 has 16 amino acids. The V gene end was trimmed by 3 bases and the J gene end by 0 bases; junction bases not matched to a gene: 5. DNA for the CDR3: TGTGCCAGCAGCTCCCGACTAGCGGCTAGCACAGATACGCAGTATTTT. This gives the protein CASSSRLAASTDTQYF.

The rearrangement links TRBV10-1 to TRBJ2-1, with 10 bases aligning to TRBD2. Trimming cost V 2 bases and J 2 bases; bases outside gene matches: 0. Germline CDR1 is WNHNN and CDR2 is SYGVQD (reference sequence). The length of the CDR3 is 15 residues. For the CDR3, the DNA is TGCGCCAGCAGTGAGCTAGCGGGGGCCTACAATGAGCAGTTCTTC. Its translation: CASSELAGAYNEQFF.

The J gene is TRBJ1-1, the V gene TRBV25-1; no clear D. Germline CDR1 reads MGHDK; CDR2 reads SYGVNS. V was pared by 4 bases and J by 1 base, with 7 bases between. This CDR3 comprises 13 residues. In DNA, the CDR3 is TGTGCCAGCAGTGTTACAGAGAACACTGAAGCTTTCTTT. As protein: CASSVTENTEAFF.

This clone was observed a single time. The genes are TRBV20-1 and TRBJ1-2, with a weak D call TRBD1 (5 bases). Germline V gene data show CDR1 as DFQATT and CDR2 as SNEGSKA (reference sequence). There are 13 residues in the CDR3. V was trimmed by 3 bases and J by 3 bases, leaving 11 bases between them. The chain's CDR3 is CSASSPTDYGYTF. The CDR3, as DNA: TGCAGTGCTAGTAGCCCGACAGACTATGGCTACACCTTC.

This rearrangement joins TRBV18 to TRBJ2-1; 7 bases line up with TRBD1. This CDR3 has 16 residues. V gave up 5 bases and J gave up 9 bases; unmatched junction bases: 16. Germline CDR1 reads KGHSH; CDR2 reads LQKENI. The CDR3 loop reads CASSGTQGIKFVEQFF. In nucleotides, the CDR3 is TGTGCCAGCTCAGGGACACAGGGGATCAAGTTTGTTGAGCAGTTCTTC.

The chain carries TRBV19 and TRBJ2-7, with D possibly matching TRBD2 (6 bases). The CDR3 consists of 15 residues. Germline V CDR1 and CDR2: LNHDA, SQIVND (reference sequence). V gave up 3 bases and J gave up 2 bases, with 14 bases separating them. CDR3 sequence (DNA): TGTGCCAGTAGTATTGGAGGGACTCCTACCTACGAGCAGTACTTC. Its protein is CASSIGGTPTYEQYF. The full variable domain, rest sourced from reference TRBV19 and TRBJ2-7, is DGGITQSPKYLFRKEGQNVTLSCEQNLNHDAMYWYRQDPGQGLRLIYYSQIVNDFQKGDIAEGYSVSREKKESFPLTVTSAQKNPTAFYLCASSIGGTPTYEQYFGPGTRLTVT.